The 21 T cell receptor beta chains reported below all come from one sample, sequenced in a study of T cells in Graves' hyperthyroidism and ophthalmopathy. Researchers took RNA transcripts and amplified the TCR beta CDR3 regions from them. Using the HTBI primer set, a first-round RT-PCR was run on the TCR CDR3. One entry per CDR3 protein results from TCRdb running MiXCR on the multiplex PCR reads. The sample has 270,000 or so distinct CDR3 sequences; 25% to 30% are singletons. The sequencing input was blood. Receptors were obtained from a middle-aged man with Graves' hyperthyroidism that later progressed to Graves' ophthalmopathy.

This clonotype came up many times. V is TRBV15 and J is TRBJ2-5; D gene uncertain. Germline V CDR1 and CDR2: LNHNV, YYDKDF (reference sequence). The CDR3 has 13 amino acids. Between the trimmed V and J ends, which lost 3 bases and 5 bases, there was a span of 10 bases. The CDR3 protein is CATSSSRFETQYF. Written as DNA, the CDR3 is TGTGCCACCAGCAGTAGCAGGTTTGAGACCCAGTACTTC. Complete variable domain (other parts from reference TRBV15 and TRBJ2-5): DAMVIQNPRYQVTQFGKPVTLSCSQTLNHNVMYWYQQKSSQAPKLLFHYYDKDFNNEADTPDNFQSRRPNTSFCFLDIRSPGLGDTAMYLCATSSSRFETQYFGPGTRLLVL.

This clonotype appeared many times. The chain joins TRBV30 to TRBJ1-1; 7 positions match TRBD1. Unmatched junction bases numbered 6, after V lost 2 bases and J lost 0 bases. The CDR3 loop spans 15 amino acids. The germline V gene has CDR1 GTSNPN and CDR2 SVGIG (reference sequence). Written as DNA, the CDR3 is TGTGCCTGGAGTATCCCAGGGGGGATGAACACTGAAGCTTTCTTT. Amino acids: CAWSIPGGMNTEAFF.

This clonotype showed up many times. This chain links TRBV4-1 with TRBJ2-6; D call uncertain. This CDR3 region has 16 residues. Trimming left V 1 base short and J 1 base short, with 8 bases between. Germline CDR1 reads MGHRA; CDR2 reads YSYEKL. The CDR3 spells CASSQVLRSGANVLTF. CDR3 nucleotide sequence: TGCGCCAGCAGCCAAGTCCTTCGTTCTGGGGCCAACGTCCTGACTTTC.

This clonotype was observed at least ten times. The V gene is TRBV27, the J gene TRBJ2-2, with 14 bases identical to TRBD2. Losses at the gene ends were 7 bases for V and 6 bases for J; bases not matched to a gene: 13. The V gene's germline CDR1 is MNHEY and CDR2 SMNVEV (reference sequence). The CDR3 length is 18 residues. The CDR3 sequence is CASTKKGLAGDVAGELFF. The CDR3 nucleotides are TGTGCCAGCACCAAAAAGGGACTAGCGGGAGACGTGGCCGGGGAGCTGTTTTTT.

This clonotype was counted at least ten times. This chain links TRBV19 with TRBJ1-2, with 8 bases fitting TRBD1. Losses at the gene ends were 6 bases for V and 4 bases for J; bases not matched to a gene: 7. The CDR3 extends over 14 amino acids. Per the germline V gene, CDR1 is LNHDA and CDR2 is SQIVND (reference sequence). CDR3 nucleotides: TGTGCCAGTAGGCCTCAGGGGGCGGGCTATGGCTACACCTTC. This translates into CASRPQGAGYGYTF.

In this sample, this clonotype turned up many times. V and J are TRBV12-3 or TRBV12-4 and TRBJ2-5; D is uncertain. V lost 6 bases and J 4 bases, leaving 18 bases between the germline ends. The CDR3 has 15 amino acids. CDR3 residues: CASRSRNPWRETQYF. CDR3 nucleotide sequence: TGTGCCAGCAGATCACGGAATCCTTGGCGAGAGACCCAGTACTTC.

The gene calls are TRBV6-1 and TRBJ2-7; D call uncertain. Per germline, CDR1 MNHNS and CDR2 SASEGT. V dropped 1 base and J dropped 0 bases, with 13 bases sitting between them. This CDR3 is 16 amino acids long. CDR3 sequence reads: CASSEEEQAVSYEQYF. The CDR3 DNA is TGTGCCAGCAGTGAAGAAGAACAAGCCGTCTCCTACGAGCAGTACTTC.

This clonotype was detected only a few times. This chain links TRBV28 with TRBJ2-7; D possibly uses TRBD1 or TRBD2 (5 bases each). The CDR3 runs 12 residues. The germline CDR1 and CDR2 sequences are MDHEN and SYDVKM. Trimming pared 8 bases from V and 6 bases from J, leaving 14 bases between. CDR3 residues: CASGGFRGEQYF. The CDR3 bases are TGTGCCAGCGGCGGGTTTAGGGGCGAGCAGTACTTC.

This clonotype was found many times. The chain is built from TRBV12-3 or TRBV12-4 and TRBJ2-2; 14 bases fit TRBD2. This CDR3 has 16 residues. The ends lost 5 bases at V and 8 bases at J; junction bases unmatched: 7. CDR3 in amino acids: CASSGLAGGPRGELFF. The CDR3 region has the DNA TGTGCCAGCAGTGGACTAGCGGGAGGCCCCAGGGGGGAGCTGTTTTTT.

This clonotype was counted many times. The chain couples TRBV29-1 to TRBJ2-7; TRBD1 agrees at 10 bases. The V segment lost 6 bases and the J segment 5 bases; nucleotides outside the gene matches: 19. Germline-derived CDR1 and CDR2 are SQVTM and ANQGSEA. The CDR3 loop spans 17 amino acids. This CDR3 is CSVTGRDRGLVLDEQYF. The CDR3, as DNA: TGCAGCGTGACTGGCCGGGACAGGGGACTAGTACTGGACGAGCAGTACTTC.

This clonotype was seen many times. This chain joins TRBV12-3 or TRBV12-4 and TRBJ2-7; D call uncertain. The CDR3 is 14 amino acids. Trimming stripped 6 bases from V and 3 bases from J, with 15 bases between. CDR3 bases: TGTGCCAGCAGCGCCTCCCCTGGCGGCTACGAGCAGTACTTC. Protein sequence: CASSASPGGYEQYF.

The chain links TRBV10-3 to TRBJ2-7, with D unresolved. CDR3 length equals 16 residues. V lost 0 bases to trimming and J lost 1 base, with 13 bases between them. Germline CDR1 ENHRY, CDR2 SYGVKD. As DNA, the CDR3 is TGTGCCATCAGTGAGTCGCGTCTCGTTGGATCCTACGAGCAGTACTTC. Translated, it gives CAISESRLVGSYEQYF.

The chain is built from TRBV6-2 or TRBV6-3 and TRBJ2-7, with 11 bases that match TRBD2. The CDR3 sequence is 16 residues long. V shed 2 bases, J shed 0 bases, and the junction held 3 bases outside the gene matches. The germline V gene has CDR1 MNHEY and CDR2 SVGEGT. Here the CDR3 reads CASSYPSGRLSYEQYF. The CDR3 bases are TGTGCCAGCAGTTACCCTAGCGGGAGGCTCTCCTACGAGCAGTACTTC.

The V call is TRBV15, the J call TRBJ1-1; D ambiguous. Trimming shortened V by 0 bases and J by 11 bases, and 10 bases separated the two germline ends. Germline CDR1 LNHNV, CDR2 YYDKDF (reference sequence). This CDR3 region has 12 residues. CDR3 region: CATSRDIDRAFF. DNA of the CDR3: TGTGCCACCAGCAGAGATATCGATAGGGCTTTCTTT. The full variable domain, completed using reference TRBV15 and TRBJ1-1, is DAMVIQNPRYQVTQFGKPVTLSCSQTLNHNVMYWYQQKSSQAPKLLFHYYDKDFNNEADTPDNFQSRRPNTSFCFLDIRSPGLGDTAMYLCATSRDIDRAFFGQGTRLTVV.

The genes are TRBV5-1 and TRBJ1-1, with D maybe TRBD1 (5 bases). V was cut by 4 bases and J by 1 base, with 11 bases left in between. Germline CDR1 reads SGHRS; CDR2 reads YFSETQ. This CDR3 contains 14 residues. CDR3 sequence: CASSTPTGNTEAFF. CDR3 sequence (DNA): TGCGCCAGCAGCACCCCAACAGGGAACACTGAAGCTTTCTTT.

This clonotype was counted ten times or more. The chain employs TRBV7-6 and TRBJ2-2; unclear D gene. The germline gives CDR1 SGHVS, CDR2 FNYEAQ. This CDR3 comprises 12 residues. V lost 8 bases to trimming and J lost 1 base, with 5 bases between them. The DNA of the CDR3 is TGTGCCAGCCACAGGAACACCGGGGAGCTGTTTTTT. It codes for CASHRNTGELFF.

This clonotype was picked up many times. V gene TRBV20-1 combines with J gene TRBJ1-6; no clear D gene. The V gene lost 6 bases and the J gene lost 0 bases, with 12 bases spanning the gap. The germline CDR1 and CDR2 sequences are DFQATT and SNEGSKA (reference sequence). The CDR3 runs 15 residues. CDR3 region: CSAAHSGSYNSPLHF. DNA of the CDR3: TGCAGTGCAGCCCACAGTGGCTCCTATAATTCACCCCTCCACTTT.

The table lists this clonotype with many counts. The rearrangement joins TRBV5-1 to TRBJ2-7; D possibly corresponds to TRBD1 (5 bases). Germline loops: CDR1 SGHRS, CDR2 YFSETQ. The CDR3 consists of 15 residues. The V end lost 0 bases, the J end lost 3 bases, and 13 bases lay between the germline ends. The CDR3 protein is CASSLEGRGHYEQYF. CDR3 DNA sequence: TGCGCCAGCAGCTTGGAGGGGCGTGGGCACTACGAGCAGTACTTC.

This clonotype was found many times. The V call is TRBV7-8, the J call TRBJ2-4, with D perhaps assigned TRBD1 or TRBD2 (5 bases each). The CDR3 has 16 residues. The V gene's germline CDR1 is SGHVS and CDR2 FQNEAQ. Trimming shortened V by 3 bases and J by 2 bases, and 14 bases separated the two germline ends. CDR3 residues: CASSFRRGVTKNIQYF. CDR3 nucleotides: TGTGCCAGCAGCTTCCGACGGGGCGTTACCAAAAACATTCAGTACTTC.

This clonotype has ten or more counts. The rearrangement joins TRBV11-2 to TRBJ2-6; D unresolved. This CDR3 comprises 16 residues. Trimming removed 4 bases from V and 0 bases from J, with 10 bases in between. CDR1 is SGHAT, CDR2 FQNNGV, per germline. The CDR3 DNA reads TGTGCCAGCAGCTCCCGCCAGATCTCTGGGGCCAACGTCCTGACTTTC. Its protein product is CASSSRQISGANVLTF.

This clonotype was detected only a few times. The chain couples TRBV12-3 or TRBV12-4 to TRBJ2-5; 10 bases line up with TRBD1. V shed 5 bases and J 5 bases; nucleotides not matched to a gene: 2. The CDR3 is made up of 13 amino acids. The CDR3 loop reads CASSPGQGETQYF. In DNA, the CDR3 is TGTGCCAGCAGTCCGGGACAGGGGGAGACCCAGTACTTC.